This T cell receptor (beta chain) appears in the sequencing data of a study of spatial heterogeneity in lung cancer. Study-wide background: Beta-chain sequences were consistently detected more often than alpha-chain sequences.

Study outcomes and limitations: At tumor resection, ubiquitous expanded TCRs were detected in blood more often than later.

V was clipped by 0 bases and J by 4 bases; unmatched bases: 4. The CDR3 length is 14 residues. Per the germline V gene, CDR1 is DFQATT and CDR2 is SNEGSKA (reference sequence). Time point given: sample taken at primary tumor resection. Donation came from roughly 72 patients with untreated early-stage non-small cell lung cancer. Whole RNA from tumor, nontumor lung or frozen PBMC was sequenced unsorted. There are a few counts of this clonotype. The antigen is not known. TCRdb processed the 5' RACE reads anew with MiXCR; each CDR3 protein has one entry. This sample carries tens of thousands of distinct CDR3 sequences, over 9.5% of them seen once, and the ten largest clones take over 40%.

This specimen consisted of PBMCs, obtained at surgery. This TCR was sampled from a male donor with early-stage non-small cell lung cancer. The genes are TRBV20-1 and TRBJ2-3, with 7 nucleotides matching TRBD2. The CDR3 DNA follows: TGCAGTGCTAGAGATAATCTAGCGGCAGATACGCAGTATTTT. It translates to CSARDNLAADTQYF.